The clone carrying this T cell receptor (beta chain) was counted a few times. The CDR3 runs to 17 residues. The germline gives CDR1 SGHRS, CDR2 YFSETQ. V dropped 5 bases and J dropped 2; count of bases not matched to a gene: 12. This sample stems from a study of T-cell reconstitution after alpha-beta-depleted transplantation in children. Unique molecular identifiers tagged the TCRbeta library. TCRdb reprocessed the PCR reads with MiXCR, giving one entry per CDR3 protein. The sample lists just under 550,000 distinct CDR3 sequences, approximately 20% occurring once. This material consisted of PBMCs from the stem cell graft donor, taken from the stem cell graft. The TCR originated in a human donor who donated a stem cell graft to a child with acute lymphoblastic leukemia. The gene calls are TRBV5-1 and TRBJ2-3; 9 bases match TRBD1. The CDR3 sequence is CASRINTGTGITDTQYF. The CDR3 DNA reads TGCGCCAGCAGAATAAATACCGGGACAGGGATCACAGATACGCAGTATTTT.